These 14 T cell receptor beta chains originate from one sample sequenced in a study of circulating and synovial CD4+ cells in juvenile arthritis. TCRdb's table, derived via immunoSEQ multiplex PCR, lists solely in-frame clones and lacks some. The sample has over 13,000 clones; approximately 88% are singletons. Sequenced input: CD4+ T cells from synovial fluid. The receptors originated from a human patient with juvenile idiopathic arthritis. Some clones in this sample may be carry-over from other donors' samples.

As for this clone: The final CDR3 position lacks the conserved phenylalanine or tryptophan, pointing to a likely read error. J is TRBJ2-7 and V is TRBV19; TRBD2 agrees at 7 bases. The germline CDR1 and CDR2 sequences are LNHDA and SQIVND (reference sequence). J gave up 3 bases and V 4 bases, and 0 bases lay outside the gene matches. The CDR3 totals 12 residues. The DNA of the CDR3 is TGTGCCAGTAGTACTAGCGGCTACGAGCAGTACTCC. Translation gives CASSTSGYEQYS.

The chain recombines TRBV18 with TRBJ1-2; the match to TRBD1 covers 7 bases. The CDR3 is made up of 14 amino acids. Germline V gives CDR1 KGHSH, CDR2 LQKENI. Losses at the gene ends were 2 bases for V and 4 bases for J; bases not matched to a gene: 4. CDR3 in DNA: TGTGCCAGCTCACCAGACAGGGAAGGCTATGGCTACACCTTC. This translates into CASSPDREGYGYTF.

The genes are TRBV28 and TRBJ1-2; 11 bases agree with TRBD1. V lost 4 bases and J lost 2; bases outside the gene matches: 12. The CDR3 runs to 18 residues. Germline V gives CDR1 MDHEN, CDR2 SYDVKM. The CDR3 region is CASSYVSGTGGSNYGYTF. As DNA, the CDR3 is TGTGCCAGCAGTTATGTCTCCGGGACAGGGGGATCGAACTATGGCTACACCTTC.

V and J are TRBV18 and TRBJ1-1, with D possibly matching TRBD1 (6 bases). The CDR3 covers 13 residues. Trimming took off 4 bases at V and 0 bases at J, with 6 bases between the two ends. Germline CDR1 KGHSH, CDR2 LQKENI. The CDR3 reads CASSQGVNTEAFF. As DNA, the CDR3 is TGTGCCAGCTCACAGGGGGTGAACACTGAAGCTTTCTTT.

This clone was seen more than once but under ten times. The genes are TRBV19 and TRBJ2-1; 8 nucleotides line up with TRBD2. The CDR3 covers 13 residues. The V and J ends lost 7 bases and 4 bases, in that order; junction bases with no gene match: 3. CDR1 is LNHDA, CDR2 SQIVND, per germline (reference sequence). Written as DNA, the CDR3 is TGTGCCAGTATCGCGGGGGGATACAATGAGCAGTTCTTC. Residues: CASIAGGYNEQFF.

The gene calls are TRBV29-1 and TRBJ1-4; tentative D call: TRBD1 (6 bases). CDR3 length: 16 residues. Per germline, CDR1 SQVTM and CDR2 ANQGSEA. V lost 0 bases and J lost 8, with 19 bases in between. CDR3 sequence reads: CSVEDRIGGAREKLFF. The CDR3 bases are TGCAGCGTTGAAGATCGAATTGGGGGCGCGAGGGAAAAACTGTTTTTT.

This sequence joins TRBV28 and TRBJ1-1; possibly TRBD1 for D (6 bases). The V gene lost 2 bases and the J gene lost 8 bases, with 12 bases spanning the gap. There are 13 residues in the CDR3. The germline V gene encodes CDR1 MDHEN and CDR2 SYDVKM. The CDR3 coding sequence is TGTGCCAGCAGTTTAGGGACATTTTTAGAAGCTTTCTTT. It specifies CASSLGTFLEAFF.

The V and J genes are TRBV25-1 and TRBJ2-7; D is perhaps TRBD1 (7 bases). V dropped 10 bases and J dropped 3 bases, with 13 bases sitting between them. The V gene's germline CDR1 is MGHDK and CDR2 SYGVNS. The CDR3 is 12 residues long. The CDR3 is CATAGGIYEQYF. CDR3 bases: TGTGCCACCGCAGGGGGGATCTACGAGCAGTACTTC.

The gene calls are TRBV19 and TRBJ2-3; the D gene is possibly TRBD2 (6 bases). The CDR3 runs to 16 residues. The V and J ends lost 7 bases and 0 bases respectively, with 17 bases between them. The germline gives CDR1 LNHDA, CDR2 SQIVND (reference sequence). The CDR3 loop is CASKEIAATSTDTQYF. The CDR3, as DNA: TGTGCCAGTAAAGAAATAGCGGCAACTAGCACAGATACGCAGTATTTT.

This clone was seen only once. This chain links TRBV14 with TRBJ1-3; D is unresolved. Germline lookup yields CDR1 SGHDN and CDR2 FVKESK. This CDR3 has 15 residues. The V and J ends lost 4 bases and 2 bases respectively, with 12 bases between them. The CDR3 reads CASSLVGGPGNTIYF. CDR3 DNA sequence: TGTGCCAGCAGCCTCGTCGGCGGGCCTGGAAACACCATATATTTT.

The chain combines TRBV9 with TRBJ2-3, with D perhaps TRBD1 (6 bases). Germline CDR1 is SGDLS and CDR2 is YYNGEE. This CDR3 spans 15 amino acids. V lost 3 bases and J lost 4, with 15 bases in between. CDR3 in DNA: TGTGCCAGCAGCGCGCAGGGGTTCGGGGCAGATACGCAGTATTTT. As protein: CASSAQGFGADTQYF.

The chain combines TRBV6-1 with TRBJ1-2; D uncertain. The V end lost 5 bases, the J end lost 4 bases, and 11 bases lay between the germline ends. Germline assignment: CDR1 MNHNS and CDR2 SASEGT. This CDR3 is 13 amino acids long. The CDR3 bases are TGTGCCAGCAGTAACGCGCCAATCTATGGCTACACCTTC. It encodes CASSNAPIYGYTF.

In the case of this clone: The sample holds other DNA sequences that translate to the same CDR3. V and J are TRBV7-2 and TRBJ2-7; 8 bases line up with TRBD2. This CDR3 has 14 amino acids. V shed 4 bases, J shed 3 bases, and the junction held 5 bases outside the gene matches. Germline CDR1 SGHTA, CDR2 FQGNSA. The CDR3 nucleotides read TGTGCCAGCAGCTCGTGGACTAGCAGCTACGAGCAGTACTTC. Translated, it gives CASSSWTSSYEQYF.

This chain links TRBV6-1 with TRBJ1-5, with TRBD1 identical over 11 bases. V lost 7 bases and J lost 11; bases outside the gene matches: 13. Germline loops: CDR1 MNHNS, CDR2 SASEGT. The CDR3 has 15 amino acids. This chain's CDR3 is CASTLADRGQGAQHF. Here the CDR3 DNA reads TGTGCCAGCACCCTGGCGGACAGGGGGCAGGGAGCCCAGCATTTT.